Each of the 32 T cell receptor beta chains below was sequenced from the same sample in a study of T-cell memory formation after mild COVID-19. Each CDR3 protein gets one entry after TCRdb re-called the 5' RACE reads with MiXCR. The data show tens of thousands of distinct CDR3 sequences, around 14% seen once. Sequenced material: PBMCs or a T cell subset sorted from them (not recorded which). The receptors were gathered from an adult woman who had mild COVID-19 (a few samples of this study predate the infection). Cell type and time point are not known.

This clonotype has a handful of counts. This rearrangement joins TRBV2 to TRBJ2-5, with D unclear. The ends were cut back, 8 bases at V and 6 bases at J, with 10 bases in the middle. The CDR3 runs to 11 residues. Looked up from germline, CDR1 is SNHLY and CDR2 is FYNNEI. The CDR3 DNA sequence: TGTGCCAGCGAGTGGGAACAGACCCAGTACTTC. As protein: CASEWEQTQYF. The variable domain in full, with the rest retrieved from reference TRBV2 and TRBJ2-5, is EPEVTQTPSHQVTQMGQEVILRCVPISNHLYFYWYRQILGQKVEFLVSFYNNEISEKSEIFDDQFSVERPDGSNFTLKIRSTKLEDSAMYFCASEWEQTQYFGPGTRLLVL.

This clonotype was seen a few times. This chain connects TRBV14 to TRBJ2-7; unclear D gene. The ends were cut back, 1 base at V and 3 bases at J, with 13 bases in the middle. The CDR3 runs 15 residues. Looked up from germline, CDR1 is SGHDN and CDR2 is FVKESK. The CDR3 here is CASSQVPGSIYEQYF. The CDR3 nucleotides read TGTGCCAGCAGCCAAGTCCCCGGTAGTATCTACGAGCAGTACTTC.

This clonotype was found many times. The CDR3 loop reads CASSTSRNEQFF. The CDR3 nucleotides are TGTGCCAGCAGTACCTCCCGGAATGAGCAGTTCTTC. V usage is TRBV7-9 and J usage is TRBJ2-1; D gene ambiguous. V lost 6 bases, J lost 7 bases, and 10 bases lay in between. Germline values: CDR1 SEHNR, CDR2 FQNEAQ (reference sequence). CDR3 length equals 12 residues.

This clonotype appeared many times. The gene calls are TRBV29-1 and TRBJ2-3, with D unresolved. From germline, CDR1 is SQVTM and CDR2 ANQGSEA. The germline V and J ends were trimmed by 3 bases and 2 bases, with 15 bases remaining between them. The CDR3 loop spans 15 amino acids. The CDR3 region is CSVEVSGGATDTQYF. The CDR3 nucleotides are TGCAGCGTTGAGGTGTCCGGCGGAGCCACAGATACGCAGTATTTT.

Details on this clonotype: At one end the junction does not follow the germline gene, possibly because of a read error. The V call is TRBV5-6, the J call TRBJ2-7; TRBD2 might be the D (7 bases). CDR3 length: 14 residues. The V gene's germline CDR1 is SGHDT and CDR2 YYEEEE. CDR3 sequence reads: CASGAGDGIYEQYF. The DNA for the CDR3 is TGCGCCAGCGGGGCAGGGGATGGGATATACGAGCAGTACTTC.

This clonotype was seen more than once but under ten times. The chain employs TRBV24-1 and TRBJ2-2, with unresolved D. V lost 1 base, J lost 7 bases, and 3 bases lay in between. The CDR3 contains 12 residues. Germline V gene sequence: CDR1 KGHDR, CDR2 SFDVKD. The CDR3 coding sequence is TGTGCCACCAGTGATTTTCTCGGGGAGCTGTTTTTT. Its translation is CATSDFLGELFF.

The V gene is TRBV5-1, the J gene TRBJ2-4; TRBD1 matches 10 bases. The germline V gene has CDR1 SGHRS and CDR2 YFSETQ. Losses at the gene ends were 0 bases for V and 8 bases for J; bases not matched to a gene: 11. This CDR3 has 17 residues. The DNA of the CDR3 is TGCGCCAGCAGCTTGGTGGGGACAGGGGCACTATCGGACATTCAGTACTTC. Translating it yields CASSLVGTGALSDIQYF.

Only a few counts were recorded for this clonotype. The chain recombines TRBV5-1 with TRBJ1-3; D call uncertain. V was trimmed by 0 bases and J by 1 base, leaving 5 bases between them. CDR1 is SGHRS, CDR2 YFSETQ, per germline. The CDR3 loop spans 14 amino acids. CDR3 nucleotide sequence: TGCGCCAGCAGCTTGGAGGGATCTGGAAACACCATATATTTT. Protein product: CASSLEGSGNTIYF.

The chain has TRBV7-2 and TRBJ2-7; the D is unclear. The CDR3 is 13 amino acids. Germline CDR1 SGHTA, CDR2 FQGNSA. The V and J ends lost 5 bases and 4 bases respectively, with 12 bases between them. The CDR3 coding sequence is TGTGCCAGCAGCGTCGCCGGAGCGTACGAGCAGTACTTC. Translated: CASSVAGAYEQYF.

In DNA form, the CDR3 reads TGTGCCAGCAGCTTACAGGGTAATTCCGATGGCTACACCTTC. Its translation: CASSLQGNSDGYTF. The chain has TRBV7-9 and TRBJ1-2; possibly TRBD1 for D (5 bases). CDR3 length: 14 residues. Trimming pared 2 bases from V and 6 bases from J, leaving 13 bases between. Germline V CDR1 and CDR2: SEHNR, FQNEAQ (reference sequence).

The chain joins TRBV29-1 to TRBJ2-3; unclear D gene. The CDR3 length is 13 residues. Trimming removed 5 bases from V and 0 bases from J, with 9 bases in between. Germline CDR1 is SQVTM and CDR2 is ANQGSEA. The CDR3 spells CSVSGVSTDTQYF. The DNA for the CDR3 is TGCAGCGTTTCTGGCGTAAGCACAGATACGCAGTATTTT.

The V call is TRBV6-5, the J call TRBJ2-7; D may be TRBD2 (6 bases). The germline V gene encodes CDR1 MNHEY and CDR2 SVGAGI. Trimming left V 0 bases short and J 4 bases short, with 19 bases between. The CDR3 spans 17 residues. CDR3 loop: CASSYSTRDILLYEQYF. Written as DNA, the CDR3 is TGTGCCAGCAGTTACTCGACGCGGGATATTCTTCTGTACGAGCAGTACTTC.

The chain joins TRBV25-1 to TRBJ2-6; D is undetermined. The CDR3 runs 13 residues. V lost 5 bases, J lost 0 bases, and 2 bases lay in between. Germline V CDR1 and CDR2: MGHDK, SYGVNS. The CDR3 spells CASSSSGANVLTF. In DNA, the CDR3 is TGTGCCAGCAGTAGCTCTGGGGCCAACGTCCTGACTTTC.

This clonotype was seen only a few times. CDR3 DNA sequence: TGTGCCAGCAGCTCCCCCTCCTCACTACAGGGGGAGGAGCAGTTCTTC. It yields the protein CASSSPSSLQGEEQFF. This rearrangement joins TRBV5-4 to TRBJ2-1; 8 nucleotides align to TRBD1. Germline loops: CDR1 SGHNT, CDR2 YYREEE (reference sequence). V shed 3 bases, J shed 10 bases, and the junction held 15 bases outside the gene matches. There are 16 residues in the CDR3.

This clonotype was counted only a few times. The rearrangement joins TRBV20-1 to TRBJ2-7; no clear D gene. Trimming took off 0 bases at V and 0 bases at J, with 18 bases between the two ends. The germline gives CDR1 DFQATT, CDR2 SNEGSKA (reference sequence). The CDR3 spans 17 residues. The CDR3 loop reads CSARDWSVLGSSYEQYF. The CDR3 DNA sequence: TGCAGTGCTAGAGATTGGTCAGTTTTGGGCAGCTCCTACGAGCAGTACTTC.

The chain has TRBV4-1 and TRBJ2-5; D may be TRBD1 (6 bases). V was trimmed by 3 bases and J by 3 bases, leaving 11 bases between them. This CDR3 has 14 residues. Germline V gives CDR1 MGHRA, CDR2 YSYEKL. This CDR3 is CASSQTGYEETQYF. In DNA, the CDR3 is TGCGCCAGCAGCCAGACAGGATACGAAGAGACCCAGTACTTC.

In DNA, the CDR3 is TGCAGTGCTAGAGATAGTGCAGGCAGCTACTATGGCTACACCTTC. The encoded protein is CSARDSAGSYYGYTF. The chain recombines TRBV20-1 with TRBJ1-2; no definite D call. The CDR3 has 15 amino acids. The V end was cut by 0 bases, the J end by 3 bases, with 14 bases between. Per germline, CDR1 DFQATT and CDR2 SNEGSKA (reference sequence).

J is TRBJ2-1 and V is TRBV12-3 or TRBV12-4, with D unresolved. Trimming left V 0 bases short and J 5 bases short, with 17 bases between. The CDR3 sequence is 17 residues long. CDR3 protein: CASSLARLSDSHNEQFF. The CDR3 DNA reads as TGTGCCAGCAGTTTAGCTAGACTGAGCGATAGCCACAATGAGCAGTTCTTC.

This clonotype was found many times. V usage is TRBV11-2 and J usage is TRBJ2-3, with unresolved D. Germline CDR1 is SGHAT and CDR2 is FQNNGV. Between the trimmed V and J ends, which lost 5 bases and 0 bases, there was a span of 12 bases. The CDR3 runs to 15 residues. The CDR3 DNA reads TGTGCCAGCAGCCAGAGCAGACCTAGCACAGATACGCAGTATTTT. It yields the protein CASSQSRPSTDTQYF.

This clonotype was seen a handful of times. The V gene is TRBV5-1, the J gene TRBJ1-2, with 8 nucleotides matching TRBD1. This CDR3 region has 16 residues. The V segment lost 0 bases and the J segment 4 bases; nucleotides outside the gene matches: 8. The germline gives CDR1 SGHRS, CDR2 YFSETQ. The CDR3 sequence is CASSLEAGGRGYGYTF. CDR3 in DNA: TGCGCCAGCAGCTTGGAGGCAGGGGGCAGAGGCTATGGCTACACCTTC.

The gene calls are TRBV14 and TRBJ2-7; 7 positions agree with TRBD2. Trimming at V came to 3 bases and at J to 5 bases, leaving 10 bases not matched to a gene. The CDR3 runs to 15 residues. Germline-derived CDR1 and CDR2 are SGHDN and FVKESK. The CDR3 sequence: CASSHARLAGNEQYF. CDR3 sequence (DNA): TGTGCCAGCAGCCATGCTAGACTAGCAGGCAACGAGCAGTACTTC.

This clonotype has more than one count but fewer than ten. This rearrangement joins TRBV19 to TRBJ2-1; 7 bases line up with TRBD2. V lost 3 bases to trimming and J lost 0 bases; unmatched junction nucleotides: 2. The CDR3 has 15 amino acids. CDR1 is LNHDA and CDR2 is SQIVND in the germline V gene (reference sequence). This CDR3 is CASSMSGNSYNEQFF. DNA for the CDR3: TGTGCCAGTAGTATGAGCGGGAACTCCTACAATGAGCAGTTCTTC.

This clonotype was recorded many times. The J gene is TRBJ2-4, the V gene TRBV11-2; no firm D call. V gave up 1 base and J gave up 3 bases, with 10 bases separating them. Germline V gene data show CDR1 as SGHAT and CDR2 as FQNNGV. The CDR3 is made up of 15 amino acids. DNA for the CDR3: TGTGCCAGCAGCTTAGGGGGTTTGGGCAAAAACATTCAGTACTTC. Translating it yields CASSLGGLGKNIQYF. The entire variable domain, with the rest obtained from reference TRBV11-2 and TRBJ2-4, is as follows: EAGVAQSPRYKIIEKRQSVAFWCNPISGHATLYWYQQILGQGPKLLIQFQNNGVVDDSQLPKDRFSAERLKGVDSTLKIQPAKLEDSAVYLCASSLGGLGKNIQYFGAGTRLSVL.

The chain employs TRBV12-3 or TRBV12-4 and TRBJ2-5; 9 bases fit TRBD1. The trim removed 2 bases at V and 5 bases at J, leaving 6 bases unmatched. The CDR3 consists of 15 residues. CDR3 region: CASSLTGGYGETQYF. CDR3 coding DNA: TGTGCCAGCAGTTTAACAGGGGGCTATGGGGAGACCCAGTACTTC.

This clonotype showed up just a few times. V is TRBV25-1 and J is TRBJ2-5; D remains ambiguous. The CDR3 is made up of 11 amino acids. Looked up from germline, CDR1 is MGHDK and CDR2 is SYGVNS. The germline V and J ends were trimmed by 10 bases and 7 bases, with 13 bases remaining between them. The CDR3 reads CATRSSWTQYF. Written as DNA, the CDR3 is TGTGCCACCAGGTCATCGTGGACCCAGTACTTC.

The chain is built from TRBV12-3 or TRBV12-4 and TRBJ2-6; D gene unclear. V was trimmed by 2 bases and J by 2 bases, leaving 16 bases between them. The CDR3 is 18 amino acids. The CDR3 nucleotides read TGTGCCAGCAGTTTATTCCCGATGACGAGGACTGGGGCCAACGTCCTGACTTTC. Translation: CASSLFPMTRTGANVLTF.

The V gene is TRBV7-9, the J gene TRBJ1-1, with 9 bases aligning to TRBD1. J gave up 4 bases and V 6 bases, and 3 bases lay outside the gene matches. The germline CDR1 and CDR2 sequences are SEHNR and FQNEAQ (reference sequence). The CDR3 consists of 13 residues. The CDR3 bases are TGTGCCAGCAGTAAGACAGGGGGCACTGAAGCTTTCTTT. Its translation is CASSKTGGTEAFF.

The CDR3 loop reads CASSFPGQEAFF. Written as DNA, the CDR3 is TGTGCCAGCAGCTTCCCAGGACAGGAAGCTTTCTTT. This chain uses TRBV7-9 with TRBJ1-1, with D perhaps TRBD1 (6 bases). The CDR3 consists of 12 residues. Trimming pared 3 bases from V and 8 bases from J, leaving 10 bases between. In germline, CDR1 is SEHNR, CDR2 FQNEAQ (reference sequence).

This clonotype was observed many times. This chain joins TRBV15 and TRBJ2-5, with 9 bases identical to TRBD2. The CDR3 runs to 15 residues. Trimming took 0 bases from V and 4 from J; bases not matched to a gene: 3. CDR1 is LNHNV, CDR2 YYDKDF, per germline (reference sequence). The CDR3 here is CATSRDAGGPETQYF. The CDR3 DNA reads TGTGCCACCAGCAGAGATGCGGGAGGGCCAGAGACCCAGTACTTC.

This clonotype was detected ten times or more. The chain recombines TRBV4-3 with TRBJ2-7, with 7 bases that match TRBD1. The CDR3 totals 15 residues. Germline V lookup: CDR1 LGHNA, CDR2 YSLEER. After removal of 0 bases from V and 2 bases from J, the junction contained 4 bases not matched to a gene. Written as DNA, the CDR3 is TGCGCCAGCAGCCAAGAGGCAGGGGGTACCTACGAGCAGTACTTC. Translation: CASSQEAGGTYEQYF.

This clonotype has only a few counts. This chain connects TRBV6-5 to TRBJ2-1; TRBD2 matches at 9 bases. Germline loops: CDR1 MNHEY, CDR2 SVGAGI. This CDR3 has 16 amino acids. V trimming: 4 bases; J trimming: 5 bases; junction bases outside the gene matches: 9. The CDR3 reads CASSSAMGLADNEQFF. The CDR3, as DNA: TGTGCCAGCAGTTCGGCGATGGGACTAGCAGACAATGAGCAGTTCTTC.

The CDR3 loop reads CASSSTGWEQYF. CDR3 coding DNA: TGTGCCAGCAGTTCGACAGGTTGGGAGCAGTACTTC. This chain connects TRBV12-3 or TRBV12-4 to TRBJ2-7; possible D gene TRBD1, 6 bases. The V and J ends lost 4 bases and 7 bases respectively, with 11 bases between them. The CDR3 length is 12 residues.